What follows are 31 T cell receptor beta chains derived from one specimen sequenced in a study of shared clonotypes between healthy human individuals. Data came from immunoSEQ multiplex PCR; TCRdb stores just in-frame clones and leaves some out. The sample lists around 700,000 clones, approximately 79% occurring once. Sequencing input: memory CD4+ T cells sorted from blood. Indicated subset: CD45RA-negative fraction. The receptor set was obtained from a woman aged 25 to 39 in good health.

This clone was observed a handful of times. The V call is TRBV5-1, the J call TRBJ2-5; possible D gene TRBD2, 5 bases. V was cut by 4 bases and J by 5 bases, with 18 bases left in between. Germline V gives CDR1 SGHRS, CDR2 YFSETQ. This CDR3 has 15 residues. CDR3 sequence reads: CASSVSGARQETQYF. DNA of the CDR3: TGCGCCAGCAGCGTGAGCGGCGCCCGTCAGGAGACCCAGTACTTC.

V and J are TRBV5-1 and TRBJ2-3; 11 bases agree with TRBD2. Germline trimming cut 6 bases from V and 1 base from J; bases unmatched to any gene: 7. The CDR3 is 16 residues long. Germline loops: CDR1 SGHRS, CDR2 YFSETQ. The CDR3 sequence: CASTFSGRGGTDTQYF. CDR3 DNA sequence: TGCGCCAGCACCTTTAGCGGGAGGGGAGGCACAGATACGCAGTATTTT.

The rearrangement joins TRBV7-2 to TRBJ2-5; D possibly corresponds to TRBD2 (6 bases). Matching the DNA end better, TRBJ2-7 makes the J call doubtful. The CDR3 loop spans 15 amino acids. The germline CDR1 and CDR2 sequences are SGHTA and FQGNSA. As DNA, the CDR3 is TGTGCCAGCAGCGGGGCGGCTAGCGTGGACTACGAGCAGTACTTC. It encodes CASSGAASVDYEQYF.

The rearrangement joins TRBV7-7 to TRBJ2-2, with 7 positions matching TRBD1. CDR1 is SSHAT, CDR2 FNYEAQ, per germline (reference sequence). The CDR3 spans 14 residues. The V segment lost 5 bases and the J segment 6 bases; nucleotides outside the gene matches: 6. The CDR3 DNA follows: TGTGCCAGCAGCGTTACAGGGGCGGCCGGGGAGCTGTTTTTT. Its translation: CASSVTGAAGELFF.

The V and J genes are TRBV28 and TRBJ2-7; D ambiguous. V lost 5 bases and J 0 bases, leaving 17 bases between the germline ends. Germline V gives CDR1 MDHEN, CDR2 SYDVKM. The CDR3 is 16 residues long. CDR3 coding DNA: TGTGCCAGCAGTACTTCCCGCAAGATAATCTCCTACGAGCAGTACTTC. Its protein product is CASSTSRKIISYEQYF.

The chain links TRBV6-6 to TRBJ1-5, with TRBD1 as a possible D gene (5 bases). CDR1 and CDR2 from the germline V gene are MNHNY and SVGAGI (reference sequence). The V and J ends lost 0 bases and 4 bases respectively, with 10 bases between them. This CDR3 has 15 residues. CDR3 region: CASSYSAGGNQPQHF. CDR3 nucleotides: TGTGCCAGCAGTTACTCGGCGGGGGGGAATCAGCCCCAGCATTTT.

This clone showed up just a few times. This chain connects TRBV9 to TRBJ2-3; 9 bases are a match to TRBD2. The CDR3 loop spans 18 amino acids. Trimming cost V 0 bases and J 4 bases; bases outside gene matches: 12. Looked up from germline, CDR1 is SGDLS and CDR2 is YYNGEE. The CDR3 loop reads CASSVEGGRAAASDTQYF. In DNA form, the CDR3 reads TGTGCCAGCAGCGTAGAGGGCGGGAGGGCCGCGGCGTCAGATACGCAGTATTTT. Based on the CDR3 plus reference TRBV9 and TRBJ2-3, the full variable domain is DSGVTQTPKHLITATGQRVTLRCSPRSGDLSVYWYQQSLDQGLQFLIQYYNGEERAKGNILERFSAQQFPDLHSELNLSSLELGDSALYFCASSVEGGRAAASDTQYFGPGTRLTVL.

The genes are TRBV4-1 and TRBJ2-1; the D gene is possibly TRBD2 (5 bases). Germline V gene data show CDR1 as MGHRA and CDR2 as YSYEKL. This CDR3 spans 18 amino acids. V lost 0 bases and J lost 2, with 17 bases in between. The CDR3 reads CASSQEASAGGPYNEQFF. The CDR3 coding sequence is TGCGCCAGCAGCCAAGAGGCGTCGGCGGGCGGACCCTACAATGAGCAGTTCTTC.

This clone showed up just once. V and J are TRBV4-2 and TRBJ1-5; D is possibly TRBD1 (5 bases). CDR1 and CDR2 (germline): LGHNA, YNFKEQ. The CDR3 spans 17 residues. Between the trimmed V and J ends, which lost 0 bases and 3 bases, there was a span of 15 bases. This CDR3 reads CASSQDLAGQINQPQHF. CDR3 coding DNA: TGTGCCAGCAGCCAAGATCTCGCAGGGCAAATCAATCAGCCCCAGCATTTT.

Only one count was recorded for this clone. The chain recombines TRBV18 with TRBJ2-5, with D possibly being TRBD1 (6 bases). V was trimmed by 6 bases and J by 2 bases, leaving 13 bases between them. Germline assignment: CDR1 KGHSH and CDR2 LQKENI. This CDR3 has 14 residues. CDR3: CASSPGQKQETQYF. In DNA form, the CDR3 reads TGTGCCAGCTCCCCCGGACAGAAGCAAGAGACCCAGTACTTC. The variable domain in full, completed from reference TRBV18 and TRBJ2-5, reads NAGVMQNPRHLVRRRGQEARLRCSPMKGHSHVYWYRQLPEEGLKFMVYLQKENIIDESGMPKERFSAEFPKEGPSILRIQQVVRGDSAAYFCASSPGQKQETQYFGPGTRLLVL.

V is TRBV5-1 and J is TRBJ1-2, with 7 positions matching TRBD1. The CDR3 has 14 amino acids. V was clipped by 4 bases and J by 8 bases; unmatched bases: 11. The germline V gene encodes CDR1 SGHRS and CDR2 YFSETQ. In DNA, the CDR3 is TGCGCCAGCAGCCTTCTCCGACAGGGAGAAGGCTACACCTTC. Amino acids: CASSLLRQGEGYTF.

The CDR3, as DNA: TGTGCCAGCAGTGAGACGACAGGGTTCGGGGAAAAACTGTTTTTT. Translated: CASSETTGFGEKLFF. This chain uses TRBV6-1 with TRBJ1-4; TRBD1 aligns across 7 bases. The V segment lost 3 bases and the J segment 8 bases; nucleotides outside the gene matches: 9. CDR3 length: 15 amino acids. From germline, CDR1 is MNHNS and CDR2 SASEGT.

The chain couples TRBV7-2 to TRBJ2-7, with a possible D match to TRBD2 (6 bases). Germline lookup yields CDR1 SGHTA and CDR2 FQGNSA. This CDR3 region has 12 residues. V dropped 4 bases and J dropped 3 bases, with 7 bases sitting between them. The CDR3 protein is CASSSGLYEQYF. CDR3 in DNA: TGTGCCAGCAGCTCGGGACTCTACGAGCAGTACTTC.

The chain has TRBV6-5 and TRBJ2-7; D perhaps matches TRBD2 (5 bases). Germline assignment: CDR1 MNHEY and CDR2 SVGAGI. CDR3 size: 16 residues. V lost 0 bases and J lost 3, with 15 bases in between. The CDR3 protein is CASSYSTTGLLYEQYF. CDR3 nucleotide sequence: TGTGCCAGCAGTTACTCTACGACCGGACTGCTCTACGAGCAGTACTTC.

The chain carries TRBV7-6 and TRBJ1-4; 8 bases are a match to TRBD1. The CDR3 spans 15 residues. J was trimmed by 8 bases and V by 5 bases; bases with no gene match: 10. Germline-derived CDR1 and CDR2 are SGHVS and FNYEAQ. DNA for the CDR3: TGTGCCAGCAGCCAGACGACAGGGGTCCGCGAAAAACTGTTTTTT. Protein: CASSQTTGVREKLFF.

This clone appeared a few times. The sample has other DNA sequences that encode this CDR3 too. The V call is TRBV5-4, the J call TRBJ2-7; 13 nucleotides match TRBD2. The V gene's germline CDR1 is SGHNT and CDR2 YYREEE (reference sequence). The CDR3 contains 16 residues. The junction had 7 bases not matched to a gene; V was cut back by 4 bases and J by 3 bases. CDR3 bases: TGTGCCAGCAGCCCCGGACTAGCGGGAGATCTCTACGAGCAGTACTTC. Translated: CASSPGLAGDLYEQYF. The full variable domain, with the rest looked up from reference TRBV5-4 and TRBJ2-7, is ETGVTQSPTHLIKTRGQQVTLRCSSQSGHNTVSWYQQALGQGPQFIFQYYREEENGRGNFPPRFSGLQFPNYSSELNVNALELDDSALYLCASSPGLAGDLYEQYFGPGTRLTVT.

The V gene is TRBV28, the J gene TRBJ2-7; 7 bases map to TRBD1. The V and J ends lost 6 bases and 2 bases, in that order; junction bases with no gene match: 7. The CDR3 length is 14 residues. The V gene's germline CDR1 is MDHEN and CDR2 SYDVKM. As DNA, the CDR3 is TGTGCCAGCAGGGTGACAGGGCCCACCTACGAGCAGTACTTC. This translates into CASRVTGPTYEQYF.

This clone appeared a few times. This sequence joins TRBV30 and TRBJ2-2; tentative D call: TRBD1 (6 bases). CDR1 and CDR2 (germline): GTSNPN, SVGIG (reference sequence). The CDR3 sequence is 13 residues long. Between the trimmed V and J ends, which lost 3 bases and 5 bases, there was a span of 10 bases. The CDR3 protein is CAWSETGTGELFF. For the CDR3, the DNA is TGTGCCTGGAGCGAAACAGGGACCGGGGAGCTGTTTTTT.

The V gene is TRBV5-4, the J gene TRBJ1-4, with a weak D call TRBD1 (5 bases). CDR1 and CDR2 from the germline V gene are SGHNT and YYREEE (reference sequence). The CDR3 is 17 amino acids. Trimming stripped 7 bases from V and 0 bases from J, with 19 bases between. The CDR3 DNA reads TGTGCCAGCGCCCGAGGGCAGGGAGGAGCAACTAATGAAAAACTGTTTTTT. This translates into CASARGQGGATNEKLFF.

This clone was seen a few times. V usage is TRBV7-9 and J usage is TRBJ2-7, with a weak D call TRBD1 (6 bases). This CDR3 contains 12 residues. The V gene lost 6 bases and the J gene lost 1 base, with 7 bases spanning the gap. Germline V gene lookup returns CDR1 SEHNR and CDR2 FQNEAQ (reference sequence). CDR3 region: CASRGASYEQYF. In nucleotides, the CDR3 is TGTGCCAGCAGGGGGGCATCCTACGAGCAGTACTTC.

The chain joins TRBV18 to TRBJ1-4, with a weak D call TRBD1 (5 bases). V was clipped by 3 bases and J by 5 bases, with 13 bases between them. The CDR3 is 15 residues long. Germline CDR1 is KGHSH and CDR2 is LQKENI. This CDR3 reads CASSPFGQGNEKLFF. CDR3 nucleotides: TGTGCCAGCTCACCGTTTGGGCAGGGCAATGAAAAACTGTTTTTT.

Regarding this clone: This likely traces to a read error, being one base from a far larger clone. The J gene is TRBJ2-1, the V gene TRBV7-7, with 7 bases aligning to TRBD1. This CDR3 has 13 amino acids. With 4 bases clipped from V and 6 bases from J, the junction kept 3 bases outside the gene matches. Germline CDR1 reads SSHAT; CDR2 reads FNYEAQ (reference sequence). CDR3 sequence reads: CASSSDRANEQFF. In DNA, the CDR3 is TGTGCCAGCAGCTCCGACAGGGCCAATGAGCAGTTCTTC.

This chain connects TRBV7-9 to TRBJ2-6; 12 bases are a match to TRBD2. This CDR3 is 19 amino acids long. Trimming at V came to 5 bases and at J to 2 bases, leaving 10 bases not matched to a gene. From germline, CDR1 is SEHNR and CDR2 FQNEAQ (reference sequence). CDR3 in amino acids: CASSPGLAGLGAGANVLTF. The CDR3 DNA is TGTGCCAGCAGCCCGGGACTAGCGGGTCTGGGAGCTGGGGCCAACGTCCTGACTTTC.

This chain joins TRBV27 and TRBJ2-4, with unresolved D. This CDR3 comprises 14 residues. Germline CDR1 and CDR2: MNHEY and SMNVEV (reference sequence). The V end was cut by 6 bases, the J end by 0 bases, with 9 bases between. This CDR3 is CASRSVLAKNIQYF. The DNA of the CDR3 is TGTGCCAGCAGATCTGTACTAGCCAAAAACATTCAGTACTTC.

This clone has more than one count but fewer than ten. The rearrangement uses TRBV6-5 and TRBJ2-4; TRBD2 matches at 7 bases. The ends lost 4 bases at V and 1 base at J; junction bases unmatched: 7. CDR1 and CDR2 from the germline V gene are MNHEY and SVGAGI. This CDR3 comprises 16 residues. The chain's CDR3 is CASSFNWREAKNIQYF. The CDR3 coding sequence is TGTGCCAGCAGTTTTAACTGGCGGGAGGCCAAAAACATTCAGTACTTC.

The CDR3 sequence: CASGGGRAGINEQFF. In DNA, the CDR3 is TGCGCCAGCGGTGGCGGGAGGGCCGGTATCAATGAGCAGTTCTTC. V gene TRBV5-1 combines with J gene TRBJ2-1, with 9 bases matching TRBD2. V gave up 7 bases and J gave up 6 bases; unmatched junction bases: 11. Germline CDR1 reads SGHRS; CDR2 reads YFSETQ. The CDR3 length is 15 residues. The whole variable domain, remainder taken from reference TRBV5-1 and TRBJ2-1, is KAGVTQTPRYLIKTRGQQVTLSCSPISGHRSVSWYQQTPGQGLQFLFEYFSETQRNKGNFPGRFSGRQFSNSRSEMNVSTLELGDSALYLCASGGGRAGINEQFFGPGTRLTVL.

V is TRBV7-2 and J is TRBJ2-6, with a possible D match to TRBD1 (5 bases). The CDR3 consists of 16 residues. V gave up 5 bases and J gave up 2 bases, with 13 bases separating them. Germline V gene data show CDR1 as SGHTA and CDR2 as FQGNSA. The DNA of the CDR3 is TGTGCCAGCAGCCCCCAGGGTGCCCCTGGGGCCAACGTCCTGACTTTC. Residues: CASSPQGAPGANVLTF.

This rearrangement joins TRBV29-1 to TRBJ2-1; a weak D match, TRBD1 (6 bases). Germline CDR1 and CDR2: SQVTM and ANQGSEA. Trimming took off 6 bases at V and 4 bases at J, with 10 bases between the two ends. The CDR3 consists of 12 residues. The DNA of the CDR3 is TGCAGCGTCGCTGGACAGTACAATGAGCAGTTCTTC. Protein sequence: CSVAGQYNEQFF.

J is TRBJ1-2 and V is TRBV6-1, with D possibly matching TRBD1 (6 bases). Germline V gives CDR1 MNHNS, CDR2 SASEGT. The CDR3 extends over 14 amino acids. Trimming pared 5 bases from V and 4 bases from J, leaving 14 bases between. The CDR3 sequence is CASSINRDVYGYTF. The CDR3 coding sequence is TGTGCCAGCAGTATAAACAGGGACGTCTATGGCTACACCTTC.

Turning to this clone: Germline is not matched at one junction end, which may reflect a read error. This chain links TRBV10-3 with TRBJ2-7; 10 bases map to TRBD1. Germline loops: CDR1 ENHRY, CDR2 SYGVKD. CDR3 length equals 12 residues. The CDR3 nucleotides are TGTGCCATCAGTCCCAAGACAGGGGGCATGCACTTC. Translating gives CAISPKTGGMHF.

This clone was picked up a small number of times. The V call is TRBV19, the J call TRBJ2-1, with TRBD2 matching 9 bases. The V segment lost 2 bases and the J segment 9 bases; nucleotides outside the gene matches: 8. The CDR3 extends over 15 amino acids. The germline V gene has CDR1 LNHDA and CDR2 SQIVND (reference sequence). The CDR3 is CASSIPGLAFGEQFF. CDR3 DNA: TGTGCCAGTAGTATACCCGGACTAGCGTTCGGTGAGCAGTTCTTC. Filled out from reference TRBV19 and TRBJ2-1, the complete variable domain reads DGGITQSPKYLFRKEGQNVTLSCEQNLNHDAMYWYRQDPGQGLRLIYYSQIVNDFQKGDIAEGYSVSREKKESFPLTVTSAQKNPTAFYLCASSIPGLAFGEQFFGPGTRLTVL.